This record covers a single T cell receptor beta chain. This record comes from a study of T cell changes during pregnancy in multiple sclerosis. Only in-frame clones appear in the TCRdb table, and some are missing; sequencing was by immunoSEQ multiplex PCR. The sample shows about 60,000 clones, 85% to 95% of them seen only once. CDR3 length: 11 residues. Trimming removed 6 bases from V and 8 bases from J; junction bases left unmatched: 3. The germline CDR1 and CDR2 sequences are PRHDT and FYEKMQ (reference sequence). J is TRBJ1-2 and V is TRBV13; TRBD1 matches 7 bases. This sequence originates from a female donor with multiple sclerosis, enrolled in a pregnancy study. This specimen consisted of CD8+ T cells from peripheral blood mononuclear cells, obtained in the second trimester of pregnancy. The CDR3 loop reads CASSTGAGYTF. The CDR3 DNA reads TGTGCCAGCAGTACAGGGGCCGGCTACACCTTC.